This entry features one T cell receptor (beta chain) sequence. Antigen: not known. The V gene lost 3 bases and the J gene lost 5 bases, with 14 bases spanning the gap. The V gene's germline CDR1 is SGHAT and CDR2 FQNNGV. The CDR3 sequence is 15 residues long. The sample is drawn from a study of a mutant IDH1 vaccine in newly diagnosed glioma. Whole-study context: Either 4-6 weeks after radiotherapy alone or alongside temozolomide, vaccination was begun. The earlier regimen, radiotherapy, temozolomide, or both, was most often both.

As for time point: week 47, end of study. What each vaccine dose contained was 300 ug of mutant IDH1 20-mer peptide, accompanied by topical imiquimod. Assay used: immunoSEQ multiplex PCR; TCRdb lists only in-frame clones, some missing. In the table there are about 94,000 clones, about nine tenths of which are singletons. This chain links TRBV11-2 with TRBJ2-1, with a tentative D call TRBD1 (6 bases). The receptor was derived from a woman aged 45-59 years with glioma. Sequenced material: PBMCs, taken from a glioma patient whose treatment included an IDH1 peptide vaccine. The CDR3 protein is CASSFGTGTHNEQFF. DNA for the CDR3: TGTGCCAGCAGCTTCGGCACAGGGACCCACAATGAGCAGTTCTTC.